These 11 T cell receptor beta chains were all obtained from the same sample, sequenced in a study of T cells after yellow fever vaccination. TCRdb re-analysed the 5' RACE reads in MiXCR, keeping a single row per CDR3 protein. The table includes 550,000 or so distinct CDR3 sequences, over 15% detected once. Sample: PBMCs, taken 15 days after the yellow fever booster vaccination. The receptors were gathered from a man younger than 45 who received the YFV17D yellow fever vaccine.

The chain combines TRBV20-1 with TRBJ2-7; D gene uncertain. The germline CDR1 and CDR2 sequences are DFQATT and SNEGSKA (reference sequence). The CDR3 totals 10 residues. The ends were cut back, 6 bases at V and 6 bases at J, with 9 bases in the middle. Here the CDR3 reads CSAADSEQYF. The CDR3 DNA follows: TGCAGTGCCGCAGATTCCGAGCAGTACTTC.

The sample holds many counts of this clonotype. This chain joins TRBV7-2 and TRBJ2-2, with 12 bases identical to TRBD2. V shed 6 bases and J 5 bases; nucleotides not matched to a gene: 7. Looked up from germline, CDR1 is SGHTA and CDR2 is FQGNSA. CDR3 length equals 16 residues. The CDR3 DNA sequence: TGTGCCAGCAGAAAGACTAGCGGGAGAGGTACCGGGGAGCTGTTTTTT. It is translated as CASRKTSGRGTGELFF.

This clonotype was picked up a small number of times. The chain recombines TRBV6-1 with TRBJ1-2, with a possible D match to TRBD1 (6 bases). V lost 4 bases, J lost 4 bases, and 13 bases lay in between. The germline CDR1 and CDR2 sequences are MNHNS and SASEGT. The length of the CDR3 is 14 residues. CDR3 in amino acids: CASSGLTGFYGYTF. Written as DNA, the CDR3 is TGTGCCAGCAGTGGCTTAACAGGGTTCTATGGCTACACCTTC.

This clonotype has a handful of counts. The chain carries TRBV27 and TRBJ2-3; D is possibly TRBD1 or TRBD2 (5 bases each). The CDR3 sequence is 15 residues long. V lost 6 bases to trimming and J lost 1 base, with 14 bases between them. The germline gives CDR1 MNHEY, CDR2 SMNVEV (reference sequence). Here the CDR3 DNA reads TGTGCCAGCAGCTGGGGGACCGTTGGCACAGATACGCAGTATTTT. Protein product: CASSWGTVGTDTQYF.

This clonotype occurred a few times. The V gene is TRBV7-2, the J gene TRBJ2-3; 8 bases are a match to TRBD2. The CDR3 runs 15 residues. After removal of 8 bases from V and 1 base from J, the junction contained 8 bases not matched to a gene. Germline V CDR1 and CDR2: SGHTA, FQGNSA. CDR3 sequence (DNA): TGTGCCAGCGTGACAGCGGGAGTGGGCACAGATACGCAGTATTTT. Translation: CASVTAGVGTDTQYF.

This sequence joins TRBV29-1 and TRBJ2-1, with a tentative D call TRBD1 (8 bases). Per germline, CDR1 SQVTM and CDR2 ANQGSEA. The V gene lost 5 bases and the J gene lost 7 bases, with 12 bases spanning the gap. The CDR3 spans 12 residues. DNA for the CDR3: TGCAGCGTTCTACAGGGGGGGAATGAGCAGTTCTTC. Its translation: CSVLQGGNEQFF.

The rearrangement links TRBV12-3 or TRBV12-4 to TRBJ2-5, with a possible D match to TRBD1 (6 bases). The V end lost 6 bases, the J end lost 1 base, and 18 bases lay between the germline ends. This CDR3 has 16 residues. This chain's CDR3 is CASSPGQGTFQETQYF. DNA for the CDR3: TGTGCCAGCAGCCCCGGTCAGGGGACCTTCCAAGAGACCCAGTACTTC.

This clonotype was picked up a small number of times. This chain connects TRBV7-2 to TRBJ2-1, with D unresolved. Germline CDR1 reads SGHTA; CDR2 reads FQGNSA. This CDR3 has 16 amino acids. V was cut by 5 bases and J by 0 bases, with 14 bases left in between. The CDR3 sequence: CASSTRTSSSYNEQFF. Written as DNA, the CDR3 is TGTGCCAGCAGCACGAGAACTTCGAGCTCCTACAATGAGCAGTTCTTC.

The chain links TRBV14 to TRBJ2-2; 9 nucleotides agree with TRBD2. V was pared by 1 base and J by 6 bases, with 3 bases of the junction left unmatched. CDR3 size: 15 residues. Per the germline V gene, CDR1 is SGHDN and CDR2 is FVKESK. The CDR3 DNA reads TGTGCCAGCAGCCAAGTTAGCGGGAGTCCCGGGGAGCTGTTTTTT. Translation gives CASSQVSGSPGELFF.

In nucleotides, the CDR3 is TGCAGTGCTAGGGGGACGATGGGTGGAGAGACCCAGTACTTC. It specifies CSARGTMGGETQYF. This sequence joins TRBV20-1 and TRBJ2-5, with D tentatively TRBD1 or TRBD2 (5 bases each). The CDR3 extends over 14 amino acids. Germline loops: CDR1 DFQATT, CDR2 SNEGSKA (reference sequence). V gave up 3 bases and J gave up 4 bases, with 15 bases separating them.

The CDR3 is CASSALGRDQPQHF. DNA of the CDR3: TGTGCCAGCAGTGCCCTTGGACGGGATCAGCCCCAGCATTTT. This chain connects TRBV28 to TRBJ1-5; D unclear. Germline V gene sequence: CDR1 MDHEN, CDR2 SYDVKM. V gave up 5 bases and J gave up 5 bases, with 13 bases separating them. CDR3 length: 14 amino acids.